The sequence of this TCR beta chain was determined in a study of T cells in Graves' hyperthyroidism and ophthalmopathy. RNA transcripts yielded amplified TCR beta CDR3 regions. The HTBI primer set was used in a first-round RT-PCR of the TCR CDR3. TCRdb reanalysed the multiplex PCR reads using MiXCR and keeps one entry per CDR3 protein. This sample carries 500,000 to 650,000 distinct CDR3 sequences, 40% to 55% of them seen once, and the ten largest clones take about two fifths. V gave up 5 bases and J gave up 1 base; unmatched junction bases: 5. The germline CDR1 and CDR2 sequences are SEHNR and FQNEAQ (reference sequence). CDR3 size: 15 residues.

The genes are TRBV7-9 and TRBJ1-5; 7 bases align to TRBD1. This TCR derives from an adult woman with Graves' disease, either hyperthyroidism or ophthalmopathy (not recorded which). Sequences were obtained from peripheral blood or thyroid tissue (not recorded which). The CDR3 is CASSHRDRSNQPQHF. The CDR3, as DNA: TGTGCCAGCAGCCACCGGGACAGAAGCAATCAGCCCCAGCATTTT. Complete variable domain (other parts from reference TRBV7-9 and TRBJ1-5): DTGVSQNPRHKITKRGQNVTFRCDPISEHNRLYWYRQTLGQGPEFLTYFQNEAQLEKSRLLSDRFSAERPKGSFSTLEIQRTEQGDSAMYLCASSHRDRSNQPQHFGDGTRLSIL.